This is a list of T cell receptor beta chains from one sample in a study of T cell responses to AZD1222 COVID-19 vaccine. Profiled with immunoSEQ multiplex PCR; TCRdb holds only in-frame clones, not every one. The sample records around 160,000 clones, about 92% being singletons. The sample here was peripheral blood, taken 28 days after the second AZD1222 dose. The source of these receptors is an adult who received the AZD1222 COVID-19 vaccine. Both conserved end residues are part of each CDR3. D genes are given only for firm matches. A row's size may be missing; if present it is once, few, many or a size class.

TRBJ1-5	.	.	TRBV4-1	TGCGCCAGCAGCCAACCCCGAAAGGGCCTTAGCAATCAGCCCCAGCATTTT	CASSQPRKGLSNQPQHF
TRBJ1-2	.	.	TRBV5-1	TGCGCCAGCAGCTTGGATAGATCTAACTATGGCTACACCTTC	CASSLDRSNYGYTF
TRBJ1-6	.	.	TRBV11-3	TGTGCCAGCAGTTCCGACAGCGAGGCGCCCCTCCACTTT	CASSSDSEAPLHF
TRBJ2-7	.	.	TRBV10-1	TGCGCCAGCAGTGAACAGGGATCCTACGAGCAGTACTTC	CASSEQGSYEQYF
TRBJ1-3	.	.	TRBV9	TGTGCCAGCAGCGTAGTGGGAGGTGGAAACACCATATATTTT	CASSVVGGGNTIYF
TRBJ1-2	.	.	TRBV30	TGTGCCTGGAGCCTCGGACAGCGTAACTATGGCTACACCTTC	CAWSLGQRNYGYTF
TRBJ1-1	.	.	TRBV7-2	TGTGCCAGCAGCTTAATTTCGGGGCCCGAAGGTCACACTGAAGCTTTCTTT	CASSLISGPEGHTEAFF
TRBJ2-2	.	once	TRBV6-2/TRBV6-3	TGTGCCAGCAGTTATCTCGGGGGCCTGAACACCGGGGAGCTGTTTTTT	CASSYLGGLNTGELFF
TRBJ2-7	.	.	TRBV29-1	TGCAGCGTTGAACGGGCAGGCCTCGGAAAGTACTTC	CSVERAGLGKYF
TRBJ1-5	.	.	TRBV4-1	TGCGCCAGCAGCCAAGATAACGGACGCTCCTCGGGGTTGGATTTT	CASSQDNGRSSGLDF
TRBJ1-2	TRBD1	.	TRBV28	TGTGCCAGCAGTTTATTGCCAGGGGGCGGGGGCTACACCTTC	CASSLLPGGGGYTF
TRBJ1-5	.	.	TRBV10-3	TGTGCCATCAGTGAGATCCCCCACCCCAATCAGCCCCAGCATTTT	CAISEIPHPNQPQHF
TRBJ2-1	TRBD2	once	TRBV5-1	TGCGCCAGCAGCTTGGCACCGGGGGGGCGGTCCAATGAGCAGTTCTTC	CASSLAPGGRSNEQFF
TRBJ1-2	.	.	TRBV4-2	TGTGCCAGCAGCCAAGAGTTATACTATGGCTACACCTTC	CASSQELYYGYTF